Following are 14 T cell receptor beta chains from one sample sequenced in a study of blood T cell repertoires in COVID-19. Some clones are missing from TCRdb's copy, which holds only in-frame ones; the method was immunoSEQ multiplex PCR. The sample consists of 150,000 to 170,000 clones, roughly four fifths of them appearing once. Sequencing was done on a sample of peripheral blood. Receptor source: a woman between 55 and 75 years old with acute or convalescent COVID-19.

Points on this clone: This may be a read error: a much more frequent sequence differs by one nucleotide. This CDR3 is CASSGTTTNEKLFF. CDR3 bases: TGTGCCAGCAGTGGGACAACAACTAATGAAAAACTGTTTTTT. The chain is built from TRBV11-2 and TRBJ1-4; the D gene is possibly TRBD1 (6 bases). The CDR3 runs to 14 residues. Trimming cost V 6 bases and J 0 bases, with 8 bases left between them. The germline V gene has CDR1 SGHAT and CDR2 FQNNGV.

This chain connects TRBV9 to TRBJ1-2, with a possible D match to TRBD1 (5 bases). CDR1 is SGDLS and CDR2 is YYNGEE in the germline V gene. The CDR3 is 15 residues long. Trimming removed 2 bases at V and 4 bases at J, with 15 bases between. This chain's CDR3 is CASSVLGEGTYGYTF. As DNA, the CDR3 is TGTGCCAGCAGCGTCCTAGGGGAGGGGACCTATGGCTACACCTTC.

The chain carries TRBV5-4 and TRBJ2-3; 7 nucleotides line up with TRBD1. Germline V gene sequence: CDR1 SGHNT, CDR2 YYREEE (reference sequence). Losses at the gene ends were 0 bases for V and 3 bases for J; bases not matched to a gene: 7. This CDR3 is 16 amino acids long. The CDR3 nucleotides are TGTGCCAGCAGCTTGGTAGTAGGGGGCCGAACAGATACGCAGTATTTT. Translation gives CASSLVVGGRTDTQYF.

The CDR3 coding sequence is TGTGCCTGGGGCAGGGGACAGGGCACCGGGGAGCTGTTTTTT. This translates into CAWGRGQGTGELFF. The rearrangement links TRBV30 to TRBJ2-2; TRBD1 matches at 9 bases. CDR1 GTSNPN and CDR2 SVGIG come from the germline V gene (reference sequence). V trimming: 5 bases; J trimming: 4 bases; junction bases outside the gene matches: 5. CDR3 length: 14 amino acids.

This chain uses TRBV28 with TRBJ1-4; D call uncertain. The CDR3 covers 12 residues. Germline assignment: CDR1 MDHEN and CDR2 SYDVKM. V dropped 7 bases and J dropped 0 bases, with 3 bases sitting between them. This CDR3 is CASTATNEKLFF. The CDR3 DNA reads TGTGCCAGCACTGCAACTAATGAAAAACTGTTTTTT.

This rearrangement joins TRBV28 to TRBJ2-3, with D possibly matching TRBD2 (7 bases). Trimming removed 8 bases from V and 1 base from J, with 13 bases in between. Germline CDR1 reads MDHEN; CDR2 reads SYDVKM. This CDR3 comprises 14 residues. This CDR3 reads CASWSGGRTDTQYF. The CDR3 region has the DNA TGTGCCAGCTGGTCGGGGGGCCGCACAGATACGCAGTATTTT.

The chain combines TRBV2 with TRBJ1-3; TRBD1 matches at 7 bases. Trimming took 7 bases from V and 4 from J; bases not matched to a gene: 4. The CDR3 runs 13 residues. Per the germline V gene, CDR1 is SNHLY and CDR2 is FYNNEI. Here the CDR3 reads CASNQDRGNTIYF. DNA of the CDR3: TGTGCCAGCAATCAGGACAGGGGAAACACCATATATTTT.

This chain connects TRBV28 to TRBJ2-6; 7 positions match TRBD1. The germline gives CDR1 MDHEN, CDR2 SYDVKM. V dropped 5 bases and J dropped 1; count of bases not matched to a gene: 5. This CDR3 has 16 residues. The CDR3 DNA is TGTGCCAGCAGTAGGGACAGAGTTTCTGGGGCCAACGTCCTGACTTTC. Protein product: CASSRDRVSGANVLTF.

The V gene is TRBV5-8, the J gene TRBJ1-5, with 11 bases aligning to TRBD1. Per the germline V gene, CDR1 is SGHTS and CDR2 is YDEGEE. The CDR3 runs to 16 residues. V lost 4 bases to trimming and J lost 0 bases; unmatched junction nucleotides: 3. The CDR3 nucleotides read TGTGCCAGCAGCCGGGGGACAGGGGGTAGCAATCAGCCCCAGCATTTT. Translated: CASSRGTGGSNQPQHF.

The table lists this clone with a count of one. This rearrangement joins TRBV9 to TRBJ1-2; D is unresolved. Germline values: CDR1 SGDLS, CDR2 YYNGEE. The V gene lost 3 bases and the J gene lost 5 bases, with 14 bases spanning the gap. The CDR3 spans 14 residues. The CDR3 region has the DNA TGTGCCAGCAGCGGGGAGGTTAGTGGTTATGGCTACACCTTC. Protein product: CASSGEVSGYGYTF.

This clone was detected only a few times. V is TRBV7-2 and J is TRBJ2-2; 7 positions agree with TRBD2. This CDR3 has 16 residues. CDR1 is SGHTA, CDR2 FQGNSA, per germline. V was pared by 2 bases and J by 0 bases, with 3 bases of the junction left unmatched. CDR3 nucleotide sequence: TGTGCCAGCAGCTTAAGGCGGGGGTCGAACACCGGGGAGCTGTTTTTT. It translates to CASSLRRGSNTGELFF.

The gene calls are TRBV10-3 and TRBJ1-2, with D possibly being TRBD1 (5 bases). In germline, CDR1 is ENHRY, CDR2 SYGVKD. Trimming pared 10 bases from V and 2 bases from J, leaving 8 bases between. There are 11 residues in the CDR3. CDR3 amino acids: CATGNNYGYTF. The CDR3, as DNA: TGTGCCACAGGGAACAACTATGGCTACACCTTC.

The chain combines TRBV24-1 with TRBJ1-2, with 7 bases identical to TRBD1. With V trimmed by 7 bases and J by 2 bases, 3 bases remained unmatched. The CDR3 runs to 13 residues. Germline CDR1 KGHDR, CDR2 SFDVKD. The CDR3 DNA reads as TGTGCCACCAGCGAGACAGGGAACTATGGCTACACCTTC. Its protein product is CATSETGNYGYTF.

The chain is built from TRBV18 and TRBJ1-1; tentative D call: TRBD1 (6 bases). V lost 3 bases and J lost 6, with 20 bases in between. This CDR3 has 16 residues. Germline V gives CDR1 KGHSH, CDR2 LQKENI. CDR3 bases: TGTGCCAGCTCACCTGGACGCGGCCAGGGGTTGGCTGAAGCTTTCTTT. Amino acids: CASSPGRGQGLAEAFF.